Shown below are 6 T cell receptor beta chains from a single sample sequenced in a study of regulatory T cells in long-lasting Graves disease. Stated time point: persistent/refractory GD, antithyroid drugs over 5 years with positive TRAb. PBMC RNA was the source of the TCR library. Library construction for TCR beta used iRepertoire HTBI primers and Arm-PCR of CDR3 regions. TCRdb ran MiXCR on the multiplex PCR reads and lists one entry per CDR3 protein. The data contain about 470,000 distinct CDR3 sequences, 20% of them singletons. Sample: peripheral blood mononuclear cells (PBMCs), taken when the disease was refractory, from a patient treated with antithyroid drugs. The receptors were gathered from a female donor with Graves disease.

V and J are TRBV7-2 and TRBJ2-3, with TRBD2 identical over 11 bases. Germline V lookup: CDR1 SGHTA, CDR2 FQGNSA. Germline trimming cut 7 bases from V and 4 bases from J; bases unmatched to any gene: 4. This CDR3 contains 14 residues. The CDR3 DNA follows: TGTGCCAGCAAACTAGCGGGAGCCTCAGATACGCAGTATTTT. Protein: CASKLAGASDTQYF.

There are a few counts of this clonotype. The V gene is TRBV4-2, the J gene TRBJ1-5, with D perhaps TRBD1 (5 bases). The germline V gene encodes CDR1 LGHNA and CDR2 YNFKEQ. Trimming cost V 1 base and J 2 bases, with 9 bases left between them. The length of the CDR3 is 15 residues. The CDR3 DNA reads as TGTGCCAGCAGCCAAGCACTAGGGGGCAATCAGCCCCAGCATTTT. This codes for CASSQALGGNQPQHF.

This clonotype was counted ten times or more. The V gene is TRBV27, the J gene TRBJ1-5; 7 bases align to TRBD1. Germline loops: CDR1 MNHEY, CDR2 SMNVEV (reference sequence). The length of the CDR3 is 14 residues. V trimming: 6 bases; J trimming: 3 bases; junction bases outside the gene matches: 5. In DNA form, the CDR3 reads TGTGCCAGCAGCTTCGACAGGGCCAATCAGCCCCAGCATTTT. Translating it yields CASSFDRANQPQHF.

This clonotype appeared many times. The chain carries TRBV12-3 or TRBV12-4 and TRBJ2-7, with 9 bases matching TRBD2. The CDR3 has 17 amino acids. J was trimmed by 4 bases and V by 4 bases; bases with no gene match: 14. The chain's CDR3 is CASSSAGVAGEIYEQYF. The DNA for the CDR3 is TGTGCCAGCAGTTCCGCGGGGGTAGCGGGAGAGATTTACGAGCAGTACTTC.

This clonotype was counted ten times or more. This chain uses TRBV19 with TRBJ2-7, with D maybe TRBD2 (6 bases). The CDR3 runs 13 residues. Between the trimmed V and J ends, which lost 1 base and 3 bases, there was a span of 7 bases. Germline CDR1 reads LNHDA; CDR2 reads SQIVND (reference sequence). CDR3 in amino acids: CASSIGEVYEQYF. CDR3 in DNA: TGTGCCAGTAGTATAGGGGAGGTCTACGAGCAGTACTTC.

In this sample, this clonotype turned up many times. J is TRBJ1-5 and V is TRBV30; TRBD1 might be the D (5 bases). In germline, CDR1 is GTSNPN, CDR2 SVGIG (reference sequence). This CDR3 comprises 14 residues. The ends were cut back, 2 bases at V and 0 bases at J, with 8 bases in the middle. The CDR3 DNA reads as TGTGCCTGGAGTCGGGGGGATAGCAATCAGCCCCAGCATTTT. Translated: CAWSRGDSNQPQHF.